This T cell receptor (beta chain) was identified during a study of blood T cell repertoires in COVID-19. Study at large: PBMCs, B-cell-depleted T cells, or T cells provided the cDNA or gDNA that made up the material.

The data were produced by immunoSEQ multiplex PCR, yet TCRdb's version contains in-frame clones alone and is incomplete. The sample holds about 260,000 clones; approximately 87% are singletons and the top ten take under 2.5%. This clone has only a few counts. The sample consisted of peripheral blood. The TCR sequence derives from a woman between 45 and 60 years old with acute or convalescent COVID-19.

The CDR3 DNA reads as TGTGCCAGCACCACCGGGACAGGGAGGCGAGGCTACACCTTC. As protein: CASTTGTGRRGYTF. This chain joins TRBV19 and TRBJ1-2, with 9 bases matching TRBD1. With 9 bases clipped from V and 8 bases from J, the junction kept 13 bases outside the gene matches. In germline, CDR1 is LNHDA, CDR2 SQIVND (reference sequence). The CDR3 length is 14 residues.